This is a list of T cell receptor beta chains from one sample in a study of post-analysis software for immune sequencing data. TCRdb re-analysed the PCR reads in MiXCR, keeping a single row per CDR3 protein. This sample has 650,000 to 850,000 distinct CDR3 sequences; around 45% occur once, and the top ten carry roughly 5.2%. Specimen: blood. These receptor sequences come from a girl between 10 and 17 years old with multiple sclerosis. Both conserved end residues are part of each CDR3. The D gene is left open where the match is weak. Size is stated for part of the rows, as once, few or many counts, or as a class when the clone is expanded.

size: NA
J: TRBJ2-1
V: TRBV12-3/TRBV12-4
D: NA
DNA: TGTGCCAGCAGACCTCGGACTGGGGGCTCCTACAATGAGCAGTTCTTC
CDR3: CASRPRTGGSYNEQFF

size: NA
J: TRBJ1-1
V: TRBV10-3
D: TRBD1
DNA: TGTGCCATCAGTCGGTGGGACAGGGAAGGAACTGAAGCTTTCTTT
CDR3: CAISRWDREGTEAFF

size: NA
J: TRBJ2-5
V: TRBV28
D: TRBD1
DNA: TGTACCAGCAGTTCCAGACAGGGCCCTTCGTACCAAGAGACCCAGTACTTC
CDR3: CTSSSRQGPSYQETQYF

size: few
J: TRBJ2-7
V: TRBV11-2
D: NA
DNA: TGTGCCAGCAGCTACCAAGGGTACTCGGAAGCCTACGAGCAGTACTTC
CDR3: CASSYQGYSEAYEQYF

size: NA
J: TRBJ2-7
V: TRBV19
D: NA
DNA: TGTGCCAGTAGTCCCGGAGTTGGGTACGAGCAGTACTTC
CDR3: CASSPGVGYEQYF

size: NA
J: TRBJ2-1
V: TRBV9
D: NA
DNA: TGTGCCAGCACCGGGATGCGGGATGGCTCCTACAATGAGCAGTTCTTC
CDR3: CASTGMRDGSYNEQFF

size: many
J: TRBJ2-5
V: TRBV29-1
D: TRBD2
DNA: TGCAGCGTTGGGGAGGGTGTGACCGGACAAGAGACCCAGTACTTC
CDR3: CSVGEGVTGQETQYF

size: NA
J: TRBJ1-2
V: TRBV3-1
D: TRBD1
DNA: TGTGCCAGCAGCCCCTGGGACAGGGGGTCTAACTATGGCTACACCTTC
CDR3: CASSPWDRGSNYGYTF

size: NA
J: TRBJ2-1
V: TRBV7-2
D: TRBD1
DNA: TGTGCCAGCAGCTTAGCGTGGCAGGGGGCCTACAATGAGCAGTTCTTC
CDR3: CASSLAWQGAYNEQFF

size: few
J: TRBJ2-3
V: TRBV27
D: NA
DNA: TGTGCCAGCAGTCAAGGGACTCCCAGCACAGATACGCAGTATTTT
CDR3: CASSQGTPSTDTQYF

size: NA
J: TRBJ2-1
V: TRBV20-1
D: NA
DNA: TGCAGTGCTAGAGAGGGGGGTACTGGGGCACTGGGGCAGTTCTTC
CDR3: CSAREGGTGALGQFF

size: NA
J: TRBJ2-2
V: TRBV5-1
D: NA
DNA: TGCGCCAGCAGCTACAATCACGGGGAGCTGTTTTTT
CDR3: CASSYNHGELFF

size: few
J: TRBJ2-5
V: TRBV6-6
D: NA
DNA: TGTGCCAGCAGCAATTACGGGGACTTGGGGGGAGAGACCCAGTACTTC
CDR3: CASSNYGDLGGETQYF

size: few
J: TRBJ1-5
V: TRBV10-3
D: TRBD1
DNA: TGTGCCATCAGTAGGGACAGGGCTGACCAGCCCCAGCATTTT
CDR3: CAISRDRADQPQHF

size: NA
J: TRBJ2-5
V: TRBV20-1
D: NA
DNA: TGCAGTGCTAGAGGGGAGCAAGGGGAGACCCAGTACTTC
CDR3: CSARGEQGETQYF

size: NA
J: TRBJ2-3
V: TRBV12-5
D: TRBD2
DNA: TGTGCTAGTGGTTTGGGACTAGCGGCAGATACGCAGTATTTT
CDR3: CASGLGLAADTQYF

size: NA
J: TRBJ2-5
V: TRBV29-1
D: TRBD1
DNA: TGCAGCTCCAGACAGGGGGCAACGGAGACCCAGTACTTC
CDR3: CSSRQGATETQYF

size: NA
J: TRBJ1-6
V: TRBV20-1
D: NA
DNA: TGCAGTGCTAGAGTATGGGGGGCCCAGGCGGTTTCACCCCTCCACTTT
CDR3: CSARVWGAQAVSPLHF

size: NA
J: TRBJ1-2
V: TRBV28
D: TRBD1
DNA: TGTGCCAGCAGTCCAACCCGGCGGACAGGACGCTATGGCTACACCTTC
CDR3: CASSPTRRTGRYGYTF

size: NA
J: TRBJ2-1
V: TRBV29-1
D: NA
DNA: TGCAGCGTTCCATCGGGGCTACTTGTGGGGAATAATGAGCAGTTCTTC
CDR3: CSVPSGLLVGNNEQFF

size: few
J: TRBJ1-2
V: TRBV12-3/TRBV12-4
D: NA
DNA: TGTGCCAGCAGTCCGAGATGGGGAGATGGCTACACCTTC
CDR3: CASSPRWGDGYTF

size: once
J: TRBJ2-7
V: TRBV7-2
D: NA
DNA: TGTGCCAGCAGCTTGCAAGAAGGAATGGGGGGCAAACTATACGAGCAGTACTTC
CDR3: CASSLQEGMGGKLYEQYF